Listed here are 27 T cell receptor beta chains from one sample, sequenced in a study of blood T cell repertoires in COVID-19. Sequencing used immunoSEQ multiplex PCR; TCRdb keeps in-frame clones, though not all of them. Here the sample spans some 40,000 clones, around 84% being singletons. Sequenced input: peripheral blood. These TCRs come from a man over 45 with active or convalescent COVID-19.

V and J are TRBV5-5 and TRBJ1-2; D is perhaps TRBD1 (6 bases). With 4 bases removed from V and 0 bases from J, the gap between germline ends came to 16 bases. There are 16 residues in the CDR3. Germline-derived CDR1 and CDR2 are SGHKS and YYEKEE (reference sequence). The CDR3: CASSLGTQATNYGYTF. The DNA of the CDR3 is TGTGCCAGCAGCCTCGGGACACAAGCTACTAACTATGGCTACACCTTC.

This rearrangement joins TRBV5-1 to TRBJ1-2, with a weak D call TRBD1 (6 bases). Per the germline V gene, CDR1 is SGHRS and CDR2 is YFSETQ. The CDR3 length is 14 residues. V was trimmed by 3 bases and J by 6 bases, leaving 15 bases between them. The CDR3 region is CASSSRGGADGYTF. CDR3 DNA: TGCGCCAGCAGCTCCCGAGGGGGAGCGGATGGCTACACCTTC.

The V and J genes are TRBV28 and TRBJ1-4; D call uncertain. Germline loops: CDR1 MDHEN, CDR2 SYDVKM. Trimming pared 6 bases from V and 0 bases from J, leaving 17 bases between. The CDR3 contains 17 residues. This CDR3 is CASSSPGEGATNEKLFF. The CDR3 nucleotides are TGTGCCAGCAGCTCCCCCGGGGAGGGTGCAACTAATGAAAAACTGTTTTTT.

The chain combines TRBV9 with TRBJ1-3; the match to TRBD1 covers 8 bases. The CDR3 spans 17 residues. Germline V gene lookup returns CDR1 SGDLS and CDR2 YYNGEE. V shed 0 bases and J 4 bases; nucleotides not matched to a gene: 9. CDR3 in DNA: TGTGCCAGCAGCGTAGCCGGAGACAGGGGTAAGGGAAACACCATATATTTT. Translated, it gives CASSVAGDRGKGNTIYF.

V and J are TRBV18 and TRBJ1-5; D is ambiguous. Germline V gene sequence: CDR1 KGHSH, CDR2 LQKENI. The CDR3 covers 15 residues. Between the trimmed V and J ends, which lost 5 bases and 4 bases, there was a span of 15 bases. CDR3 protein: CASSVAAGPNQPQHF. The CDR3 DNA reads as TGTGCCAGCTCAGTGGCAGCAGGCCCTAATCAGCCCCAGCATTTT.

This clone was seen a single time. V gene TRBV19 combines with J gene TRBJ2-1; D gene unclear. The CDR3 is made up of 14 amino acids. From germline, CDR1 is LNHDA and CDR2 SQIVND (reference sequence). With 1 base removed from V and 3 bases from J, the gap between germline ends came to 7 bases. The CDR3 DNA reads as TGTGCCAGTAGTATAGGCACAAACTACAATGAGCAGTTCTTC. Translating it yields CASSIGTNYNEQFF. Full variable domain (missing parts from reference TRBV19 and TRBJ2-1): DGGITQSPKYLFRKEGQNVTLSCEQNLNHDAMYWYRQDPGQGLRLIYYSQIVNDFQKGDIAEGYSVSREKKESFPLTVTSAQKNPTAFYLCASSIGTNYNEQFFGPGTRLTVL.

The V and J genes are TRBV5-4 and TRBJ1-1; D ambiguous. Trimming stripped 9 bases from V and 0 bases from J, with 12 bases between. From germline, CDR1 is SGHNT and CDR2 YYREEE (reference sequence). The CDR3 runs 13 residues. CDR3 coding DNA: TGTGCCATCCAGACGGAGATGAACACTGAAGCTTTCTTT. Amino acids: CAIQTEMNTEAFF.

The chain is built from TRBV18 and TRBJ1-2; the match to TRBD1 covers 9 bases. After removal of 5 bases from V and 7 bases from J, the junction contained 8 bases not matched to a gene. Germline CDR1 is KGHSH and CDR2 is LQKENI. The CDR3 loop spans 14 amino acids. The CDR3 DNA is TGTGCCAGCTCAAGGACAGGGGAGAGAGGTGGCTACACCTTC. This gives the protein CASSRTGERGGYTF.

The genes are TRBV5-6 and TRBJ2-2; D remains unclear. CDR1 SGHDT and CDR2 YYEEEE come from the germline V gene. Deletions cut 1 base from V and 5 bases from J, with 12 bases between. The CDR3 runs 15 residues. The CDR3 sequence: CASSLNGFPTGELFF. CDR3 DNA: TGTGCCAGCAGCTTGAATGGCTTCCCGACCGGGGAGCTGTTTTTT.

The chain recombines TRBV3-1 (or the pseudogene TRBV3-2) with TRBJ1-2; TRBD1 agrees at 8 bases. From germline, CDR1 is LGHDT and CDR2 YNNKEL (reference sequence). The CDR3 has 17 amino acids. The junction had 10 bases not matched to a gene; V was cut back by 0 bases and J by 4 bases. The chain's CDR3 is CASSQEGTGILFYGYTF. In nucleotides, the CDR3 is TGTGCCAGCAGCCAAGAAGGGACAGGAATACTCTTCTATGGCTACACCTTC.

The CDR3 nucleotides are TGTGCCACCCGGGAGGGAAAGTATGGCTACACCTTC. Residues: CATREGKYGYTF. The chain links TRBV19 to TRBJ1-2; no definite D call. Germline CDR1 reads LNHDA; CDR2 reads SQIVND (reference sequence). The V end lost 10 bases, the J end lost 5 bases, and 14 bases lay between the germline ends. The CDR3 sequence is 12 residues long.

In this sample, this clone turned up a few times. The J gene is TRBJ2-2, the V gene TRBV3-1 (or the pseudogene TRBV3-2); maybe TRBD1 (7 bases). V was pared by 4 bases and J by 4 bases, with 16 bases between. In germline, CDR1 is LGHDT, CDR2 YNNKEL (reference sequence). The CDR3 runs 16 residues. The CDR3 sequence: CASSLGLQGSTGELFF. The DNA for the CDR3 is TGTGCCAGCAGCCTAGGACTACAGGGGAGCACCGGGGAGCTGTTTTTT.

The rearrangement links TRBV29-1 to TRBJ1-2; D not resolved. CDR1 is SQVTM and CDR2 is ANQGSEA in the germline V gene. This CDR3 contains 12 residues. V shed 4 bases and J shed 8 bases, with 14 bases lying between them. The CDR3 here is CSVVSSVFGYTF. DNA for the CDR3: TGCAGCGTTGTAAGTTCAGTGTTCGGCTACACCTTC.

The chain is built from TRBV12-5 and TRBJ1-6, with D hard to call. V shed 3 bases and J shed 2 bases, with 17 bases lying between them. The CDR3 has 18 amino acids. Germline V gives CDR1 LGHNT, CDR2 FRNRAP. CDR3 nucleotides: TGTGCTAGTGGTTTACTAATGCCCTCCGGGACCTATAATTCACCCCTCCACTTT. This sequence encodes CASGLLMPSGTYNSPLHF. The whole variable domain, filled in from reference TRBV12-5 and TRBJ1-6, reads DARVTQTPRHKVTEMGQEVTMRCQPILGHNTVFWYRQTMMQGLELLAYFRNRAPLDDSGMPKDRFSAEMPDATLATLKIQPSEPRDSAVYFCASGLLMPSGTYNSPLHFGNGTRLTVT.

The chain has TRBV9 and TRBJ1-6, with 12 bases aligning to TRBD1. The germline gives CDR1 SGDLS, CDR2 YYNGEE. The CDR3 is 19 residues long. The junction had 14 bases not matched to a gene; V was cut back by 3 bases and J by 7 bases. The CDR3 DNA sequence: TGTGCCAGCAGCGACCAGGGACAGGGGGCACAGGGTCGGAATTCACCCCTCCACTTT. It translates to CASSDQGQGAQGRNSPLHF.

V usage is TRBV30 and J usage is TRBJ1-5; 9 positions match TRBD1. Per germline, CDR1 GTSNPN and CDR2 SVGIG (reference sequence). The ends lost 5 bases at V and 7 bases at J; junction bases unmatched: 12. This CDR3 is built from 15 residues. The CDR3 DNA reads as TGTGCCTGGTCGACCGGGACAGGGTTTGTCCAGCCCCAGCATTTT. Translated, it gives CAWSTGTGFVQPQHF.

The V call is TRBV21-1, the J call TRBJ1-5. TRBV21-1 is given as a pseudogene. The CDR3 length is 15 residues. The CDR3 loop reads CASSIPGKWNQPQHF. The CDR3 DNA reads TGTGCCAGCAGCATCCCGGGAAAATGGAATCAGCCCCAGCATTTT.

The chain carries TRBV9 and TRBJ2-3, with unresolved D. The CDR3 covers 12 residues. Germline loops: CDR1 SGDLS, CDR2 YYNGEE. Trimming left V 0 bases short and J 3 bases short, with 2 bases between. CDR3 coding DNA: TGTGCCAGCAGCGTAGCGACAGATACGCAGTATTTT. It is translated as CASSVATDTQYF.

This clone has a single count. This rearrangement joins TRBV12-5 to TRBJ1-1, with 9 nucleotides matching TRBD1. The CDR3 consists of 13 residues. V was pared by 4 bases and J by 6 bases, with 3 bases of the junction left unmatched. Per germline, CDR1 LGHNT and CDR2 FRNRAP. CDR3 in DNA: TGTGCTAGTGGTTCGGGACAGGGTCCTGAAGCTTTCTTT. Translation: CASGSGQGPEAFF.

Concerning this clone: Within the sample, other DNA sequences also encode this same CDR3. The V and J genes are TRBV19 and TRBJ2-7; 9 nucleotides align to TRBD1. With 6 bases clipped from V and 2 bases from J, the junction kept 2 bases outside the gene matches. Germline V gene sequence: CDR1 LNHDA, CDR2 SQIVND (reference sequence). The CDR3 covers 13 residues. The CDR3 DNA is TGTGCCAGTAGGGACAGGGGAACCTACGAGCAGTACTTC. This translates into CASRDRGTYEQYF.

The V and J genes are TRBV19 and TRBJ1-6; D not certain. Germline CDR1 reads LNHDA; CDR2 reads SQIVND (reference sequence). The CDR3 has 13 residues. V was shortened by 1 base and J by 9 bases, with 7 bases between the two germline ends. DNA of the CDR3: TGTGCCAGTAGTATAGCGAGAACTTCACCCCTCCACTTT. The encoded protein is CASSIARTSPLHF.

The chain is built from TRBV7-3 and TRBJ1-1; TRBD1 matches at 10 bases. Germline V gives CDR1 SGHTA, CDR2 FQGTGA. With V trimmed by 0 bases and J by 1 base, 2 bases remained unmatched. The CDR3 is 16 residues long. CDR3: CASSLTGTGANTEAFF. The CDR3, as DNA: TGTGCCAGCAGCTTAACGGGGACAGGGGCGAACACTGAAGCTTTCTTT.

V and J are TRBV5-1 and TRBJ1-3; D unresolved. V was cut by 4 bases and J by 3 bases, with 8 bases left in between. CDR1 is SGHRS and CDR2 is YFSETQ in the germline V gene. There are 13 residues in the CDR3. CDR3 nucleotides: TGCGCCAGCAGCGAACATGGTGGAAACACCATATATTTT. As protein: CASSEHGGNTIYF.

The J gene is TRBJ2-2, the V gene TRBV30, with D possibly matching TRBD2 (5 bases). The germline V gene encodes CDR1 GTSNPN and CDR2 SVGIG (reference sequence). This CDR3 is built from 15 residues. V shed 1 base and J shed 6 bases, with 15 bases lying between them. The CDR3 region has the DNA TGTGCCTGGAGTGGGGAGTTCCTCAATTCCGGGGAGCTGTTTTTT. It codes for CAWSGEFLNSGELFF.

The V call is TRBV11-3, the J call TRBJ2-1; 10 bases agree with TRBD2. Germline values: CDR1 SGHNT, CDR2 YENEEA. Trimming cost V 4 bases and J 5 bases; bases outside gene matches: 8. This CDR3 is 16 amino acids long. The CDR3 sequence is CASSSRLSGGDNEQFF. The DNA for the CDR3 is TGTGCCAGCAGCTCGAGACTAAGCGGGGGGGACAATGAGCAGTTCTTC.

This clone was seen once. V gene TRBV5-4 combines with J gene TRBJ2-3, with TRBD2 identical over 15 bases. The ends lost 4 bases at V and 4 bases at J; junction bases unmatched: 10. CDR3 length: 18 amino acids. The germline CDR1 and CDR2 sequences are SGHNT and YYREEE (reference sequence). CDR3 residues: CASSPRTSGGGRPDTQYF. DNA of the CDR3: TGTGCCAGCAGCCCGCGGACTAGCGGGGGGGGCCGGCCAGATACGCAGTATTTT.

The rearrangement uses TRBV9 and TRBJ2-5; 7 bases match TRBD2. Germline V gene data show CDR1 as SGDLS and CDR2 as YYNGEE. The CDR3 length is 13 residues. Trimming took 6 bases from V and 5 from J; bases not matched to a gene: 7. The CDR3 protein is CASTRLAGETQYF. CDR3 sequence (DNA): TGTGCCAGCACCCGACTAGCCGGGGAGACCCAGTACTTC.